Below are 22 T cell receptor beta chains sequenced from a single sample in a study of beta chain features in type 1 diabetes. Study-level findings and limits: Shortening that was moderate but significant affected the TCRB CDR3s of Type 1 diabetes patients in all four CD4+ subsets.

Their antigens are not known. What was sequenced were expressed TCRB transcripts, since all of the isolated RNA had been reverse transcribed. Profiling relied on immunoSEQ multiplex PCR, and the TCRdb table lists in-frame clones only, not all of them. The table has approximately 170,000 clones, roughly 60% seen once. Sequencing input: naive CD4+ T cells from blood. Receptors were obtained from a man aged 25 to 40 with type 1 diabetes.

The V call is TRBV5-1, the J call TRBJ1-5; D not resolved. Trimming cost V 4 bases and J 2 bases, with 13 bases left between them. The CDR3 is made up of 15 amino acids. The V gene's germline CDR1 is SGHRS and CDR2 YFSETQ. CDR3: CASSPGQPGNQPQHF. CDR3 DNA sequence: TGCGCCAGCAGCCCCGGCCAGCCGGGCAATCAGCCCCAGCATTTT.

As DNA, the CDR3 is TGTGCCATCAGTGATCCTATAGAGAATGAGCAGTTCTTC. It yields the protein CAISDPIENEQFF. The chain links TRBV10-3 to TRBJ2-1, with D unclear. The V and J ends lost 3 bases and 7 bases respectively, with 10 bases between them. Per germline, CDR1 ENHRY and CDR2 SYGVKD. This CDR3 has 13 amino acids.

V and J are TRBV4-1 and TRBJ1-6; D ambiguous. This CDR3 has 15 amino acids. CDR1 and CDR2 from the germline V gene are MGHRA and YSYEKL. The V and J ends lost 3 bases and 9 bases respectively, with 15 bases between them. The CDR3 loop is CASSQDGNWGSPLHF. CDR3 DNA sequence: TGCGCCAGCAGCCAGGACGGGAACTGGGGTTCACCCCTCCACTTT.

V usage is TRBV4-3 and J usage is TRBJ1-4, with D tentatively TRBD1 (5 bases). Trimming took 0 bases from V and 3 from J, leaving 14 bases between them. This CDR3 spans 17 amino acids. The germline V gene has CDR1 LGHNA and CDR2 YSLEER. The CDR3 sequence: CASSQEGRGTSNEKLFF. The CDR3 nucleotides read TGCGCCAGCAGCCAAGAGGGCCGGGGCACCTCTAATGAAAAACTGTTTTTT.

The chain uses TRBV10-3 and TRBJ1-2; a possible D gene is TRBD1 (6 bases). This CDR3 region has 13 residues. Between the trimmed V and J ends, which lost 4 bases and 5 bases, there was a span of 11 bases. The germline V gene encodes CDR1 ENHRY and CDR2 SYGVKD. In DNA form, the CDR3 reads TGTGCCATCAGTGCGGAACAGGGTTATGGCTACACCTTC. It yields the protein CAISAEQGYGYTF.

This sequence joins TRBV10-2 and TRBJ2-7; D unclear. The length of the CDR3 is 13 residues. Trimming took 6 bases from V and 3 from J, leaving 12 bases between them. From germline, CDR1 is WSHSY and CDR2 SAAADI. The CDR3 DNA reads TGCGCCAGCAGAGTCGAGTACGGCTACGAGCAGTACTTC. Protein: CASRVEYGYEQYF.

V and J are TRBV10-3 and TRBJ2-5, with 8 bases aligning to TRBD1. The CDR3 spans 12 residues. V lost 10 bases and J lost 5; bases outside the gene matches: 6. Germline V gives CDR1 ENHRY, CDR2 SYGVKD. CDR3 nucleotide sequence: TGTGCCACCGGACAGGGTGGGGAGACCCAGTACTTC. It yields the protein CATGQGGETQYF.

This chain links TRBV25-1 with TRBJ1-4; the match to TRBD1 covers 10 bases. The CDR3 extends over 15 amino acids. Germline trimming cut 1 base from V and 5 bases from J; bases unmatched to any gene: 1. Germline loops: CDR1 MGHDK, CDR2 SYGVNS. CDR3 DNA sequence: TGTGCCAGCAGTGAATGGGGACAGGGGAATGAAAAACTGTTTTTT. Its protein product is CASSEWGQGNEKLFF.

V and J are TRBV5-1 and TRBJ1-1; 7 bases line up with TRBD1. This CDR3 has 14 residues. Germline V gene data show CDR1 as SGHRS and CDR2 as YFSETQ. V dropped 4 bases and J dropped 0; count of bases not matched to a gene: 3. The CDR3 protein is CASSRDRLNTEAFF. The DNA of the CDR3 is TGCGCCAGCAGCCGGGACAGATTGAACACTGAAGCTTTCTTT.

The chain couples TRBV5-1 to TRBJ2-1, with D possibly TRBD2 on 5 matching bases. Germline V gives CDR1 SGHRS, CDR2 YFSETQ. The CDR3 loop spans 13 amino acids. Trimming left V 4 bases short and J 6 bases short, with 11 bases between. CDR3 bases: TGCGCCAGCAGCGTGGCGGGCGGCAATGAGCAGTTCTTC. Translating gives CASSVAGGNEQFF.

This sequence joins TRBV4-3 and TRBJ2-5, with 9 bases lining up with TRBD2. The CDR3 runs to 14 residues. CDR1 and CDR2 from the germline V gene are LGHNA and YSLEER. Trimming took 3 bases from V and 5 from J; bases not matched to a gene: 4. As DNA, the CDR3 is TGCGCCAGCAGCCAGGGCGGGGGGGCGGAGACCCAGTACTTC. Protein: CASSQGGGAETQYF.

The chain links TRBV6-6 to TRBJ2-7; 7 nucleotides line up with TRBD2. CDR1 is MNHNY, CDR2 SVGAGI, per germline (reference sequence). V lost 5 bases to trimming and J lost 1 base; unmatched junction nucleotides: 11. This CDR3 is 16 amino acids long. The CDR3 sequence is CASSLLPGGLSYEQYF. DNA of the CDR3: TGTGCCAGCAGTCTCCTTCCGGGAGGACTGTCCTACGAGCAGTACTTC.

The chain employs TRBV15 and TRBJ2-1, with 8 bases that match TRBD1. Germline V gives CDR1 LNHNV, CDR2 YYDKDF (reference sequence). V lost 5 bases to trimming and J lost 7 bases; unmatched junction nucleotides: 13. The CDR3 is 16 residues long. CDR3 bases: TGTGCCACCAGCCTTACCCAGGGGGCTCGGTGGAATGAGCAGTTCTTC. Translating gives CATSLTQGARWNEQFF.

The genes are TRBV29-1 and TRBJ1-1; D is possibly TRBD1 (5 bases). The CDR3 is made up of 12 amino acids. CDR1 is SQVTM and CDR2 is ANQGSEA in the germline V gene. V was pared by 7 bases and J by 5 bases, with 14 bases between. CDR3 loop: CSASGGSTEAFF. As DNA, the CDR3 is TGCAGCGCCTCCGGGGGGAGTACTGAAGCTTTCTTT.

This clone has a handful of counts. J is TRBJ1-1 and V is TRBV29-1, with D hard to call. Deletions cut 8 bases from V and 10 bases from J, with 11 bases between. CDR3 length: 9 amino acids. Germline V gene lookup returns CDR1 SQVTM and CDR2 ANQGSEA. CDR3: CSTETGAFF. CDR3 coding DNA: TGCAGCACTGAGACGGGAGCTTTCTTT.

The chain employs TRBV29-1 and TRBJ2-5; possibly TRBD1 for D (5 bases). Between the trimmed V and J ends, which lost 7 bases and 2 bases, there was a span of 11 bases. Germline V gives CDR1 SQVTM, CDR2 ANQGSEA. The CDR3 is 12 residues long. In nucleotides, the CDR3 is TGCAGCGCCCGGACAACTCAAGAGACCCAGTACTTC. Translating it yields CSARTTQETQYF.

This clone has just one count. The V and J genes are TRBV27 and TRBJ2-7, with 9 bases fitting TRBD2. From germline, CDR1 is MNHEY and CDR2 SMNVEV (reference sequence). J lost 2 bases, V lost 6 bases, and 8 bases had no gene match. The CDR3 loop spans 15 amino acids. The CDR3 spells CASSQSGGPAYEQYF. The CDR3 DNA follows: TGTGCCAGCAGCCAAAGCGGGGGGCCTGCCTACGAGCAGTACTTC.

This clone was found a few times. The CDR3 DNA reads TGTGCCAGCATAACGGGACAGGGGTACGAGCAGTACTTC. Its translation: CASITGQGYEQYF. The chain joins TRBV6-1 to TRBJ2-7; 10 nucleotides align to TRBD1. Germline loops: CDR1 MNHNS, CDR2 SASEGT. Losses at the gene ends were 7 bases for V and 4 bases for J; bases not matched to a gene: 4. CDR3 length: 13 residues.

The chain recombines TRBV5-6 with TRBJ1-4; possible D gene TRBD1, 5 bases. This CDR3 has 14 amino acids. Germline V CDR1 and CDR2: SGHDT, YYEEEE. The V gene lost 2 bases and the J gene lost 4 bases, with 9 bases spanning the gap. The CDR3 nucleotides read TGTGCCAGCAGCTTACAGGAGGGTAATGAAAAACTGTTTTTT. Translated, it gives CASSLQEGNEKLFF.

This rearrangement joins TRBV28 to TRBJ1-5; 7 nucleotides line up with TRBD1. Trimming removed 1 base from V and 5 bases from J; junction bases left unmatched: 5. The CDR3 sequence is 15 residues long. Germline-derived CDR1 and CDR2 are MDHEN and SYDVKM. The CDR3 bases are TGTGCCAGCAGTTTATACAGGGGCGGGGATCAGCCCCAGCATTTT. Translating it yields CASSLYRGGDQPQHF.

This chain uses TRBV7-2 with TRBJ2-7; possible D gene TRBD1, 6 bases. V was trimmed by 5 bases and J by 6 bases, leaving 20 bases between them. The germline V gene has CDR1 SGHTA and CDR2 FQGNSA. The CDR3 length is 15 residues. CDR3 nucleotide sequence: TGTGCCAGCAGCAACCGGGACACGGGTCTCATCGAGCAGTACTTC. Translated: CASSNRDTGLIEQYF.

The chain uses TRBV30 and TRBJ2-1; no firm D call. The CDR3 loop spans 15 amino acids. V shed 4 bases and J shed 0 bases, with 13 bases lying between them. Germline CDR1 reads GTSNPN; CDR2 reads SVGIG (reference sequence). The CDR3 spells CAWTGPRISYNEQFF. Written as DNA, the CDR3 is TGTGCCTGGACCGGACCGAGGATCTCCTACAATGAGCAGTTCTTC.